This is a list of T cell receptor beta chains from one sample in a study of cytomegalovirus exposure and HLA in healthy donors. Repertoires were generated with immunoSEQ multiplex PCR, while TCRdb's copy carries only in-frame clones and drops some. The profile shows about 360,000 clones, about nine tenths of them singletons. Material for sequencing was PBMCs. The receptors were gathered from a woman aged 18-29 years in good health and CMV-seronegative. Each CDR3 is given with its conserved first and last residue. A D gene is named only where the DNA matches it firmly. Only part of the rows carry a size: once, few, many, or a class if the clone is expanded.

TRBV7-8	-	-	TRBJ2-2	CASTSGPTAGELFF	TGTGCCAGCACCTCGGGTCCCACGGCCGGGGAGCTGTTTTTT
TRBV9	-	-	TRBJ1-1	CASRRVDTEAFF	TGTGCCAGCAGACGAGTTGACACTGAAGCTTTCTTT
TRBV10-1	-	-	TRBJ2-7	CASSSEGRIYEQYF	TGCGCCAGCAGTTCGGAGGGGCGAATCTACGAGCAGTACTTC
TRBV5-1	-	-	TRBJ1-2	CAGSGSGYTF	TGCGCCGGGAGTGGGAGTGGCTACACCTTC
TRBV6-5	-	-	TRBJ2-1	CASSYSPTREQFF	TGTGCCAGCAGTTACTCGCCGACTAGAGAGCAGTTCTTC
TRBV5-4	-	-	TRBJ2-7	CASSSKGGTRSYEQYF	TGTGCCAGCAGCTCCAAGGGAGGGACACGCTCCTACGAGCAGTACTTC
TRBV28	-	-	TRBJ2-7	CASSLAYEQYF	TGTGCCAGCAGTCTTGCCTACGAGCAGTACTTC
TRBV5-5	-	-	TRBJ2-7	CASSPYIGNSYEQYF	TGTGCCAGCAGCCCTTATATCGGGAATTCCTACGAGCAGTACTTC
TRBV11-2	-	-	TRBJ1-3	CASSLDLSSGNTIYF	TGTGCCAGCAGCTTAGATCTCAGCTCTGGAAACACCATATATTTT
TRBV18	few	-	TRBJ2-4	CASSPGRGIQYF	TGTGCCAGCTCACCCGGCCGGGGCATTCAGTACTTC
TRBV2	-	-	TRBJ1-3	CASSQKGWGNTIYF	TGTGCCAGCAGCCAAAAGGGGTGGGGAAACACCATATATTTT
TRBV7-6	few	-	TRBJ2-5	CASSPNPAGNQETQYF	TGTGCCAGCAGCCCCAACCCTGCGGGGAACCAAGAGACCCAGTACTTC
TRBV27	-	-	TRBJ2-2	CASSFTMGGTGELFF	TGTGCCAGCAGTTTTACAATGGGAGGCACCGGGGAGCTGTTTTTT
TRBV10-1	-	-	TRBJ1-3	CASSEWPGNTIYF	TGCGCCAGCAGTGAGTGGCCTGGAAACACCATATATTTT
TRBV5-1	-	-	TRBJ1-1	CASSGGTEAFF	TGCGCCAGCAGTGGAGGGACTGAAGCTTTCTTT
TRBV6-6	-	TRBD2	TRBJ2-3	CASGRLAGDTDTQYF	TGTGCCAGCGGGCGACTAGCGGGAGACACAGATACGCAGTATTTT
TRBV13	-	-	TRBJ1-4	CASSLRVSNEKLFF	TGTGCCAGCAGCCTCAGGGTTTCTAATGAAAAACTGTTTTTT
TRBV15	once	-	TRBJ2-7	CATSREQGSSYEQYF	TGTGCCACCAGCAGAGAACAGGGCAGCTCCTACGAGCAGTACTTC
TRBV13	-	TRBD2	TRBJ2-3	CASSLRGESSTDTQYF	TGTGCCAGCAGCCTACGGGGGGAATCTAGCACAGATACGCAGTATTTT
TRBV9	-	-	TRBJ2-7	CASSVGPTSRDEQYF	TGTGCCAGCAGCGTAGGGCCCACTAGCAGGGACGAGCAGTACTTC
TRBV4-2	few	TRBD2	TRBJ2-1	CASSQEEVGAGGPSDNEQFF	TGTGCCAGCAGCCAAGAAGAAGTAGGGGCGGGAGGGCCCTCCGACAATGAGCAGTTCTTC
TRBV2	-	TRBD1	TRBJ2-7	CASMTGGIYEQYF	TGTGCCAGCATGACAGGGGGGATCTACGAGCAGTACTTC
TRBV6-4	-	-	TRBJ2-1	CASSDNRFEQFF	TGTGCCAGCAGTGACAACAGGTTTGAGCAGTTCTTC
TRBV27	-	TRBD1	TRBJ1-4	CASRGLTGLNEKLFF	TGTGCCAGCAGGGGATTGACAGGGCTGAATGAAAAACTGTTTTTT
TRBV4-1	-	TRBD2	TRBJ2-5	CASSQLTSGIMETQYF	TGCGCCAGCAGCCAACTGACTAGCGGGATCATGGAGACCCAGTACTTC
TRBV27	-	TRBD2	TRBJ2-7	CASSLTAGETIEQYF	TGTGCCAGCAGTCTAACCGCGGGAGAGACCATCGAGCAGTACTTC
TRBV15	-	TRBD2	TRBJ2-3	CASGGDTQYF	TGTGCCAGCGGGGGGGATACGCAGTATTTT